A selection of T cell receptor beta chains follows, all from one sample in a study of CD8+CD57+ T cells in acquired aplastic anemia. Using its own MiXCR run on the reads, TCRdb lists one record per CDR3 protein. Among roughly 250,000 distinct CDR3 sequences listed, roughly 82% were seen once. The source material was sorted CD4+, CD8+, or CD8+CD57+ T cells (not recorded which) from PBMCs. Every receptor here comes from a human donor with aplastic anemia. Each CDR3 is given with its conserved first and last residue. Each record gives: clone size, D gene, V gene, J gene, CDR3 protein, CDR3 DNA. A D gene is named only where the DNA matches it firmly. Not every row has a clone size; where given, it reads once, few, many or a size class.

.	.	TRBV11-3	TRBJ1-2	CASSRSGASYGYTF	TGTGCCAGCAGTCGCTCGGGAGCCTCATATGGCTACACCTTC
once	.	TRBV7-9	TRBJ1-2	CASSLKGVFGYTF	TGTGCCAGCAGCTTAAAGGGGGTCTTTGGCTACACCTTC
.	.	TRBV5-4	TRBJ2-1	CASSLLGLEQFF	TGTGCCAGCAGCTTGTTAGGGCTCGAGCAGTTCTTC
.	.	TRBV5-6	TRBJ2-7	CASSLEAASSYEQYF	TGTGCCAGCAGCTTGGAAGCGGCCAGCTCCTACGAGCAGTACTTC
.	TRBD2	TRBV9	TRBJ2-3	CASRVAGNTETFYF	TGTGCCAGCAGAGTAGCGGGGAACACCGAGACGTTCTATTTT
.	.	TRBV7-8	TRBJ2-3	CASSLAGTQYF	TGTGCCAGCAGCTTAGCAGGTACGCAGTATTTT
.	.	TRBV2	TRBJ2-3	CGSGDGGIDTQYF	TGTGGCAGCGGTGATGGGGGGATCGATACGCAGTACTTT
.	.	TRBV5-6	TRBJ2-7	CASSLRKGDEQYF	TGTGCCAGCAGCTTGAGGAAGGGCGACGAGCAGTACTTC
many	TRBD2	TRBV9	TRBJ2-3	CASSPSWVAGRTDTQYF	TGTGCCAGCAGCCCCTCCTGGGTAGCGGGGCGCACAGATACGCAGTATTTT
.	.	TRBV6-1	TRBJ2-1	CASTMGRGLGEQFF	TGTGCCAGCACCATGGGGAGGGGGCTAGGTGAGCAGTTCTTC
.	.	TRBV7-2	TRBJ2-5	CASSLHRTGKVFFYF	TGTGCCAGCAGCTTACACCGGACCGGGAAAGTGTTTTTTTACTTC
.	.	TRBV11-3	TRBJ2-1	CASRMDLYEQFF	TGTGCCAGCAGAATGGATCTCTATGAGCAGTTCTTC
.	.	TRBV7-6	TRBJ2-3	CASSLAGGVNTQAF	TGTGCCAGCAGCTTAGCGGGCGGCGTGAACACTCAAGCTTTT
.	TRBD2	TRBV2	TRBJ2-1	CASSDGGGNEQFYELF	TGTGCCAGCAGTGATGGGGGGGGAAATGAGCAGTTCTACGAGCTATTC
.	TRBD1	TRBV7-2	TRBJ2-7	CASSLPQGADTQYF	TGTGCCAGCAGCTTGCCGCAGGGGGCCGATACGCAGTATTTC
.	.	TRBV5-1	TRBJ2-1	CASSLGRNTEQFF	TGTGCCAGCAGCTTGGGCAGGAACACTGAGCAGTTCTTC
.	.	TRBV5-4	TRBJ1-5	CASSFTSGPQHF	TGTGCCAGCAGCTTTACTAGCGGTCCCCAGCATTTT
.	.	TRBV6-5	TRBJ2-1	CAISGGGRGKSYNEQFF	TGTGCCATCAGTGGGGGGGGCAGGGGCAAATCTTACAATGAGCAGTTCTTC
many	.	TRBV13	TRBJ2-3	CASSHGGTDTQYF	TGTGCCAGCAGCCACGGGGGCACAGATACGCAGTATTTT
.	.	TRBV7-6	TRBJ2-5	CASTLGGVPAGANF	TGTGCCAGCACCCTAGGGGGGGTCCCCGCGGGCGCCAACTTC
few	TRBD2	TRBV9	TRBJ2-7	CASSVLAGGYNEHF	TGTGCCAGCAGCGTTCTAGCGGGGGGCTACAATGAGCACTTC